This TCR beta chain was observed in a study of blood T cell repertoires in COVID-19. Authors' analysis steps: Nucleated cell counts were estimated from reference gene primer amplification. Sequenced by immunoSEQ multiplex PCR; TCRdb stores in-frame clones only, minus some. The DNA was the basis for D and trimming; V, J and clone size are from that table. The sample shows under 250,000 clones, about 89% of them seen only once. Germline values: CDR1 SGHTA, CDR2 FQGNSA. The V gene lost 6 bases and the J gene lost 0 bases, with 8 bases spanning the gap. The CDR3 is made up of 13 amino acids. In the case of this clone: Other nucleotide sequences from this sample produce the same CDR3.

The TCR originated in a man in his sixties who had recovered from COVID-19. The sample consisted of peripheral blood. The rearrangement links TRBV7-2 to TRBJ1-1, with D maybe TRBD1 (5 bases). CDR3 region: CASSLQVNTEAFF. The CDR3 DNA follows: TGTGCCAGCAGTCTACAGGTGAACACTGAAGCTTTCTTT.